This T cell receptor (beta chain) was profiled in a study of T cell responses to AZD1222 COVID-19 vaccine. Findings and caveats of the study: Repertoire collection took place solely once the T cell response had peaked. Spike-wide coverage was observed for vaccine-associated CD4 TCRs, with dominant responses at 160-218 and 743-854. Nearly half of the spike-specific TCRs reportedly recognize variant regions that carry no mutations.

The count of this clone is one. The antigen remains undetermined. Repertoires were generated with immunoSEQ multiplex PCR, while TCRdb's copy carries only in-frame clones and drops some. The table has 140,000 to 150,000 clones, roughly 87% seen once. V lost 5 bases, J lost 10 bases, and 20 bases lay in between. The CDR3 totals 15 residues. CDR1 is MDHEN and CDR2 is SYDVKM in the germline V gene. Sequencing used peripheral blood, obtained 28 days after the second AZD1222 dose. V usage is TRBV28 and J usage is TRBJ1-4; D is perhaps TRBD1 (6 bases). The sequence was obtained from an adult who received the AZD1222 COVID-19 vaccine. CDR3 residues: CASSAQGRGVGKLFF. For the CDR3, the DNA is TGTGCCAGCAGTGCACAGGGAAGGGGCGTTGGAAAACTGTTTTTT. Full variable domain (remainder filled in from reference TRBV28 and TRBJ1-4): DVKVTQSSRYLVKRTGEKVFLECVQDMDHENMFWYRQDPGLGLRLIYFSYDVKMKEKGDIPEGYSVSREKKERFSLILESASTNQTSMYLCASSAQGRGVGKLFFGSGTQLSVL.